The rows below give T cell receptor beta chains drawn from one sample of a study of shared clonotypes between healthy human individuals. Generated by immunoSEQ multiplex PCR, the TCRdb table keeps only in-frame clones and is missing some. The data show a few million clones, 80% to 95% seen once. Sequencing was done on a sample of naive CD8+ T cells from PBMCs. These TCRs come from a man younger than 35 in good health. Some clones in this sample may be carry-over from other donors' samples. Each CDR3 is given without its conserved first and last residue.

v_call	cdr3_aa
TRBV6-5	ASRAGGSQPQH
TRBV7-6	ASSFEGPPSIGETQY
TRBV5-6	ASSLVAAGNTIY
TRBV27	ASRGRGMNTEAF
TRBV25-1	ASSDQGADRGNTEAF
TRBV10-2	ASSGTGRNNEQF
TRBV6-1	ASTPGRAYEQY
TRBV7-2	ASSYRGQAPTDTQY
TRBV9	ASSPRGTAGYTDTQY
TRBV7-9	ASSLGGIYEQY
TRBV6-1	ASSEGGGWPYEQY
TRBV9	ASSVRQGGNTGELF
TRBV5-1	ASSGLAGGPNEQF
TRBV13	ASSLKGDEQF
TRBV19	ASSIGPGQQY
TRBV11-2	ASSLGGSVYGYT
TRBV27	ASNRRDQPDTQY
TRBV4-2	ASSQYPRGAGDEQY
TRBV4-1	ASSPTAAADNEQF
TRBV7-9	ASSGHGVIRQF
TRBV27	ASRPRRSGGPGDEQY
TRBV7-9	ASSLAGQPQH
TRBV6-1	ASSDPAGGTDTQY
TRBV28	ASSLLAGATYNEQF
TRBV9	ASSVELRTDTQY
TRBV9	ASSPGTGDYEQY
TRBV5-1	ASSLSVYEQF
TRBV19	ASSTSTPLITDTQY
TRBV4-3	ASSQDTARYEQY
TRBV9	ASSAGQSGTEAF
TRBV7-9	ASSLGRGDQPQH
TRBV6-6	ASSYGLYSNQPQH
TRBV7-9	ASSLAFPGYEQY
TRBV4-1	ASSQRRQGDFLIANYGYT
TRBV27	ASTIRVGANEQF
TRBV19	ASSIVGLAGRNEQF
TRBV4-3	ASSHGQGSQEQY
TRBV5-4	ASSVGWSEAF
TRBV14	ASENTGYNEQF